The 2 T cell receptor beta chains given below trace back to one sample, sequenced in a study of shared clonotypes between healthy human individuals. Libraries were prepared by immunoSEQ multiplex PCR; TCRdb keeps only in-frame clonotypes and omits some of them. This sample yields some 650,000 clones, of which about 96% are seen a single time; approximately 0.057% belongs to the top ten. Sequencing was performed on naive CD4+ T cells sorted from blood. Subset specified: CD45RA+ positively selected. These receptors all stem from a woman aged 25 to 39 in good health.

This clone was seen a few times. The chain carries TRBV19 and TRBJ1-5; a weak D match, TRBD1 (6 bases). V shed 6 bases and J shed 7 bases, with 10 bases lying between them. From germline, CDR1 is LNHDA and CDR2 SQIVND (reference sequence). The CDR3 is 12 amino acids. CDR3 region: CASSVRGQPQHF. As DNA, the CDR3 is TGTGCCAGTAGCGTCAGGGGACAGCCCCAGCATTTT.

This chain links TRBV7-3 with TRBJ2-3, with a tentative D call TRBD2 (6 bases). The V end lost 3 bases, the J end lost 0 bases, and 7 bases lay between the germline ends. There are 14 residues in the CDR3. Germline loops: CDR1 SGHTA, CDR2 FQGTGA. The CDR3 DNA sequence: TGTGCCAGCAGCTTCGGGACTAGCACAGATACGCAGTATTTT. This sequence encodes CASSFGTSTDTQYF.